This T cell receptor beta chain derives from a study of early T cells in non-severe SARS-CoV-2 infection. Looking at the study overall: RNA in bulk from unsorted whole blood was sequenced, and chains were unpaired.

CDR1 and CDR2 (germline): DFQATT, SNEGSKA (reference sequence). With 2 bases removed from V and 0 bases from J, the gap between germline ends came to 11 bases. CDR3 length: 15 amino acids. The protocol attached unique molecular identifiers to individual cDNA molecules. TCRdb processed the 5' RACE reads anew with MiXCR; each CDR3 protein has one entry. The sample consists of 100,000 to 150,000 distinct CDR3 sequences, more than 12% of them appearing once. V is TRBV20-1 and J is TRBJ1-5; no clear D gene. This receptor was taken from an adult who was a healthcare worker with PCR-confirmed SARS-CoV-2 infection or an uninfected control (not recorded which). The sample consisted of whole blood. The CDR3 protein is CSARPLTSSNQPQHF. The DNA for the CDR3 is TGCAGTGCTAGACCCCTCACCTCTAGCAATCAGCCCCAGCATTTT.